Listed below are T cell receptor beta chains from one sample, sequenced in a study of blood T cell repertoires in COVID-19. TCRdb's table, derived via immunoSEQ multiplex PCR, lists solely in-frame clones and lacks some. In the table there are approximately 160,000 clones, around 83% of which are singletons. Material: PBMCs or T cells enriched from blood (not recorded which). The receptors stem from a woman in her forties or fifties in a cohort exposed to, infected with or recovered from COVID-19 (not recorded which). Each CDR3 is given without its conserved first and last residue. Fields, in order: V gene, J gene, CDR3 protein.

TRBV27	TRBJ1-5	AIPFRGQVFSEPQH
TRBV27	TRBJ2-1	ASRSGGGGGDEQF
TRBV7-2	TRBJ2-7	ASSLAGGEWNEQY
TRBV5-4	TRBJ1-1	ASSLAGTGSTEAF
TRBV18	TRBJ1-6	ASSPLGPGSSPLH
TRBV27	TRBJ1-2	ASSRQAGQNYGYT
TRBV9	TRBJ2-2	ASSPRGGVNTGELF
TRBV19	TRBJ1-1	ASSIGATTEAF
TRBV19	TRBJ2-7	ASSQGGIYEQY
TRBV7-6	TRBJ2-2	ASSLRTVNTGELF
TRBV12-3/TRBV12-4	TRBJ1-1	ASRTGYLAF
TRBV7-9	TRBJ2-7	ASSLALRGSYEQY
TRBV6-4	TRBJ1-2	ASSDSSQGHGYT
TRBV14	TRBJ2-7	ASSQDLAGKVYEQY
TRBV6-2/TRBV6-3	TRBJ1-2	ASSRQGSYGYT
TRBV25-1	TRBJ2-1	ASSESFYNEQF
TRBV7-9	TRBJ1-6	ASSPGGQNSPLH
TRBV9	TRBJ2-3	ASSAPLGVGRADTQY
TRBV7-9	TRBJ2-3	ASSSGLAGRSDTQY
TRBV7-9	TRBJ1-1	ASSYGQGEAF
TRBV5-1	TRBJ1-5	ASSLRPGTGGNQPQH
TRBV24-1	TRBJ2-2	ATSKRGTEYTGELF
TRBV28	TRBJ1-5	ASSQPGIGPQH
TRBV3-1/TRBV3-2	TRBJ1-6	ASSLTGAVGSPLH
TRBV6-1	TRBJ1-5	ASSEGLGTDQPQH
TRBV6-4	TRBJ2-3	ASRATGSSTDTQY
TRBV15	TRBJ2-7	ATSRDWQNYEQY
TRBV10-3	TRBJ1-5	AISESKQGQGNQPQH
TRBV24-1	TRBJ2-5	ATSDPRPTGGETQY
TRBV15	TRBJ1-4	ATSRARTGGEKLF
TRBV7-3	TRBJ2-5	ASSLTLAETQY
TRBV15	TRBJ1-1	ATSRARGNTEAF
TRBV12-3/TRBV12-4	TRBJ1-5	ASSSGQPQH
TRBV5-1	TRBJ2-6	ASSLYSGGGNGGANVLT
TRBV10-1	TRBJ1-1	ASSESAGLVTTEAF
TRBV3-1/TRBV3-2	TRBJ2-4	ASSQEPPTLAKNIQY
TRBV7-9	TRBJ2-2	ASSIDSGELF
TRBV18	TRBJ1-4	ASSLSGGNEKLF
TRBV5-5	TRBJ2-2	ASLGLLNGELF
TRBV28	TRBJ1-6	ASSLDRGSPLH
TRBV6-5	TRBJ1-4	ASSYSAGGEGKLF
TRBV12-3/TRBV12-4	TRBJ1-2	ASSLEQSYGYT
TRBV28	TRBJ2-7	ASSSGGSSYEQY